Included here is one T cell receptor (beta chain) sequence, with context. Its antigen is not known. The data belong to a study of OX40 agonist ivuxolimab in advanced cancers. The assay was immunoSEQ multiplex PCR, and TCRdb's table has in-frame clones only and misses some. Altogether 55,000 to 65,000 clones are present, about 81% being singletons, with the ten largest covering about 2.2%. Findings and caveats of the study: Relative to CD4+, CD8+ T cells held more expanded clones on average.

The CDR3 contains 13 residues. V lost 7 bases and J lost 4, with 13 bases in between. Germline CDR1 and CDR2: SQVTM and ANQGSEA. The receptor's source is an adult with an advanced solid tumor such as melanoma, head and neck, liver or kidney cancer. The V call is TRBV29-1, the J call TRBJ1-4; possible D gene TRBD1, 6 bases. This specimen consisted of CD4+ or CD8+ T cells sorted from blood, obtained in a trial of the OX40 agonist ivuxolimab. The CDR3: CSARRQDNEKLFF. The DNA of the CDR3 is TGCAGCGCACGCCGACAGGATAATGAAAAACTGTTTTTT. Using reference TRBV29-1 and TRBJ1-4 for the parts outside the CDR3, the full variable domain is SAVISQKPSRDICQRGTSLTIQCQVDSQVTMMFWYRQQPGQSLTLIATANQGSEATYESGFVIDKFPISRPNLTFSTLTVSNMSPEDSSIYLCSARRQDNEKLFFGSGTQLSVL.